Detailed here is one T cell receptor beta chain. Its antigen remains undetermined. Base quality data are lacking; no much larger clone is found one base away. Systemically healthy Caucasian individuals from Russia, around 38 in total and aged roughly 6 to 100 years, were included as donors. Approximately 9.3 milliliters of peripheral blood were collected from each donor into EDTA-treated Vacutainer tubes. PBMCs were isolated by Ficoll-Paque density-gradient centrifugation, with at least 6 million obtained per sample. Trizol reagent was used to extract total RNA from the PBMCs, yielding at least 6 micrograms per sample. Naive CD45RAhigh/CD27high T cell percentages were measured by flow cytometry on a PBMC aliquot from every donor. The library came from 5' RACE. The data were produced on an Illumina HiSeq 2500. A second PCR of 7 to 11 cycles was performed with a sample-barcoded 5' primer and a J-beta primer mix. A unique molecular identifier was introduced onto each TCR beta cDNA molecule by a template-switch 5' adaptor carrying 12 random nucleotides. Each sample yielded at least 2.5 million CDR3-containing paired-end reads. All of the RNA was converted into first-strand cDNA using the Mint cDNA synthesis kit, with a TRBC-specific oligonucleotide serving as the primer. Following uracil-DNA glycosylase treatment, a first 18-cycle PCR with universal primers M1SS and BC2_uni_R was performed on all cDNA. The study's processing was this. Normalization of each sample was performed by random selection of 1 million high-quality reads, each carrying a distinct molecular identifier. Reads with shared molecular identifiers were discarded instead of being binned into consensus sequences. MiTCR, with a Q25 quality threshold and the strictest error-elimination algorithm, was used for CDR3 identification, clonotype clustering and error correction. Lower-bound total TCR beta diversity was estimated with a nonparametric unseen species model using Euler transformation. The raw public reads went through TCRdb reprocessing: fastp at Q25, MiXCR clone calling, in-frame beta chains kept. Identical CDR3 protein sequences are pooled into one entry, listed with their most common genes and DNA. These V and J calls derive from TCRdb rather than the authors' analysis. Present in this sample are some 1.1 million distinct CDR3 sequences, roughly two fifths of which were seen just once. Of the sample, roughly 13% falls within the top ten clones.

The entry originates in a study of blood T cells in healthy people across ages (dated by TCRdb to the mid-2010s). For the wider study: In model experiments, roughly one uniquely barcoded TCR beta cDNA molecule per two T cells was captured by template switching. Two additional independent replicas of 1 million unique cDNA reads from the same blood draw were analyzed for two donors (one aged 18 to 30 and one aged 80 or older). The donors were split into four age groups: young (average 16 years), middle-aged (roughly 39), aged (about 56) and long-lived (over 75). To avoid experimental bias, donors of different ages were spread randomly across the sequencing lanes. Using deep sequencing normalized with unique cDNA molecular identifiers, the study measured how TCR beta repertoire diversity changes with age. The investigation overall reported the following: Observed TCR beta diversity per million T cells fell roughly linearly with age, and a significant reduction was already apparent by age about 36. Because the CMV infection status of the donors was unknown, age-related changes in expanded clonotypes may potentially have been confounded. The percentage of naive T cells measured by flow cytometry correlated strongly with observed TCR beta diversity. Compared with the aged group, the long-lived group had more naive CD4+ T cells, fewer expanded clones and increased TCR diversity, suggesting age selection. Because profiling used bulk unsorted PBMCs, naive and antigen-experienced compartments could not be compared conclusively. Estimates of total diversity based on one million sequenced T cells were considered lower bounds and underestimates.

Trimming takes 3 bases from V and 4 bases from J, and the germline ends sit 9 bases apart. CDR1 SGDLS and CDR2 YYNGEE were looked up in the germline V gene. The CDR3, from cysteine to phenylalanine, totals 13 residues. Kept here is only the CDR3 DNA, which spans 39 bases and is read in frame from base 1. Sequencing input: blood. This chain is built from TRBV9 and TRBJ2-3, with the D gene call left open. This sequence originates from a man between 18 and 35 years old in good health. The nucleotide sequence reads TGTGCCAGCAGCGGGCTAGTTTCAGATACGCAGTATTTT. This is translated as CASSGLVSDTQYF.